In its sample, the clone carrying this TCR beta chain was seen a few times. What it binds is not known. iRepertoire HTBI primers and Arm-PCR of CDR3 regions built TCR beta libraries. Each CDR3 protein gets one entry after TCRdb re-called the multiplex PCR reads with MiXCR. The sample contains 300,000 to 500,000 distinct CDR3 sequences, 20% to 25% of which appear only once. The sample originates from a study of regulatory T cells in long-lasting Graves disease. Study at large: With positive TSH receptor antibodies and over 5 years of antithyroid drugs, Graves' disease was considered persistent. Whole-study results and caveats: Persistent cases of Graves' showed reduced TCR diversity relative to newly diagnosed patients. Among samples with persistent disease, TRBV28, TRBJ1-2 and TRBJ2-5 were favored.

Described time point: persistent/refractory GD, antithyroid drugs over 5 years with positive TRAb. PBMC-derived RNA was used for the TCR library. It was American Thyroid Association guidelines that determined Graves' disease diagnosis. In germline, CDR1 is SEHNR, CDR2 FQNEAQ (reference sequence). The CDR3 consists of 13 residues. V gave up 6 bases and J gave up 0 bases, with 8 bases separating them. This chain uses TRBV7-9 with TRBJ1-1; D gene uncertain. The clonotype was recovered from a female donor with Graves disease. The sample was peripheral blood mononuclear cells (PBMCs), taken when the disease was refractory, from a patient treated with antithyroid drugs. CDR3 in DNA: TGTGCCAGCAGGGGCACCTTGAACACTGAAGCTTTCTTT. It specifies CASRGTLNTEAFF.